Sequencing of this T cell receptor beta chain was carried out in a study of T cells in localized non-small cell lung cancer. TCRdb keeps only in-frame clones here, not all; method: immunoSEQ multiplex PCR. The sample yields some 20,000 clones, 90% seen once. Worth noting for this clone: What it binds is unknown.

Whole-study findings and limits: Heterogeneity is still possible, as just one tumor region was sequenced. Higher blood T cell density went with longer overall survival. In adjacent lung, a median roughly 58 of the top 100 tumor clones were found. Tumor showed lower T cell clonality than uninvolved adjacent lung, where it was highest.

This specimen was peripheral blood, taken before any cancer treatment. The clonotype originates from a woman aged 35-75 years with stage I lung adenocarcinoma.

CDR3: CASTLTGLGDQPQHF. DNA of the CDR3: TGTGCCAGCACCCTAACAGGGTTGGGGGATCAGCCCCAGCATTTT. The chain employs TRBV28 and TRBJ1-5, with TRBD1 as a possible D gene (6 bases). The CDR3 contains 15 residues. V was trimmed by 7 bases and J by 5 bases, leaving 18 bases between them. Per germline, CDR1 MDHEN and CDR2 SYDVKM.